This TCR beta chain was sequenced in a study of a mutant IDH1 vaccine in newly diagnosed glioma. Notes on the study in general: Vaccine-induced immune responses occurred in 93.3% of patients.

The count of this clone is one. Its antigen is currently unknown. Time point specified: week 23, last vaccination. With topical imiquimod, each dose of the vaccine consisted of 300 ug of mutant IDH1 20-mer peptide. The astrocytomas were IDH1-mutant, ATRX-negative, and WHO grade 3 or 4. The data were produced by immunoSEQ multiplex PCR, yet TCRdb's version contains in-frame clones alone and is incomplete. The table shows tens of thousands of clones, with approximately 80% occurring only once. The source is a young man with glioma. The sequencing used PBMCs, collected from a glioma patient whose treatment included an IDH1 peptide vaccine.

DNA of the CDR3: TGTGCCGGGCAGGGAATGGGCCTTTTGGAGGAGCAGTACTTC. It is translated as CAGQGMGLLEEQYF. V usage is TRBV30 and J usage is TRBJ2-7, with D perhaps TRBD1 (5 bases). V was pared by 8 bases and J by 7 bases, with 24 bases between. The CDR3 consists of 14 residues. Per germline, CDR1 GTSNPN and CDR2 SVGIG (reference sequence).